The next 17 T cell receptor beta chains were all read from a single sample in a study of vaccination and CD4 T cells after COVID-19. Oncomine TCR Beta short-read sequencing was applied to DNA from cultured CD4+ T cells. TCRdb reanalysed the PCR reads using MiXCR and keeps one entry per CDR3 protein. The data show just over 4,000 distinct CDR3 sequences, approximately 20% seen once. Treatment in this sample: 10-day PBMC culture with coronavirus spike peptide pools or control peptides (ViraFEST assay). Their recognized antigens are unknown. The sequenced material came from CD4+ T cells from blood, cultured in vitro. The receptors shown here come from a human donor who had recovered from COVID-19.

In its sample, this clonotype was seen a few times. V and J are TRBV30 and TRBJ2-6; the D gene is possibly TRBD2 (5 bases). Trimming shortened V by 4 bases and J by 0 bases, and 7 bases separated the two germline ends. Germline V gene lookup returns CDR1 GTSNPN and CDR2 SVGIG (reference sequence). The CDR3 has 14 residues. The CDR3 loop is CAWTRGSGANVLTF. The CDR3, as DNA: TGTGCCTGGACCCGGGGCTCTGGGGCCAACGTCCTGACTTTC.

The chain links TRBV14 to TRBJ1-2; maybe TRBD1 (5 bases). CDR3 length: 15 residues. Germline values: CDR1 SGHDN, CDR2 FVKESK. Trimming pared 4 bases from V and 6 bases from J, leaving 18 bases between. The CDR3 sequence is CASSPRLGVSDGYTF. The CDR3 nucleotides read TGTGCCAGCAGCCCCCGGTTGGGGGTTTCTGATGGCTACACCTTC.

This chain uses TRBV12-3 or TRBV12-4 with TRBJ2-3; 7 bases are shared with TRBD1. The CDR3 has 12 amino acids. With 6 bases clipped from V and 8 bases from J, the junction kept 5 bases outside the gene matches. CDR3 region: CASRGTVGTQYF. The CDR3 DNA sequence: TGTGCCAGCAGGGGGACAGTTGGTACGCAGTATTTT.

V usage is TRBV29-1 and J usage is TRBJ1-1, with D tentatively TRBD1 (6 bases). This CDR3 has 14 amino acids. CDR1 is SQVTM, CDR2 ANQGSEA, per germline. With 0 bases removed from V and 4 bases from J, the gap between germline ends came to 12 bases. The DNA for the CDR3 is TGCAGCGTTGAAGATTGGAAGGGGGGCACTGAAGCTTTCTTT. Residues: CSVEDWKGGTEAFF.

This clonotype has a handful of counts. This chain joins TRBV10-3 and TRBJ2-2; 10 bases agree with TRBD2. V lost 5 bases and J lost 4; bases outside the gene matches: 1. CDR1 and CDR2 (germline): ENHRY, SYGVKD. The CDR3 totals 14 residues. Here the CDR3 reads CAISWTSGTGELFF. CDR3 nucleotides: TGTGCCATCAGTTGGACTAGCGGCACCGGGGAGCTGTTTTTT.

This clonotype showed up just a few times. For the CDR3, the DNA is TGTGCCAGTAGTGCCCCAGGGGGCGCTGATGGCTACACCTTC. Translated, it gives CASSAPGGADGYTF. The chain recombines TRBV19 with TRBJ1-2; 8 bases fit TRBD1. Germline V CDR1 and CDR2: LNHDA, SQIVND (reference sequence). J gave up 6 bases and V 5 bases, and 8 bases lay outside the gene matches. The CDR3 is made up of 14 amino acids.

This clonotype has a handful of counts. The V call is TRBV20-1, the J call TRBJ2-1; 13 nucleotides agree with TRBD2. Germline V lookup: CDR1 DFQATT, CDR2 SNEGSKA (reference sequence). The CDR3 loop spans 15 amino acids. The V segment lost 5 bases and the J segment 3 bases; nucleotides outside the gene matches: 4. The CDR3 loop reads CSALGLAGYYNEQFF. DNA for the CDR3: TGCAGTGCTCTGGGACTAGCGGGATACTACAATGAGCAGTTCTTC.

This clonotype occurred a few times. This chain links TRBV6-1 with TRBJ1-1; a weak D match, TRBD1 (6 bases). The V and J ends lost 8 bases and 2 bases respectively, with 12 bases between them. The CDR3 loop spans 13 amino acids. Germline CDR1 reads MNHNS; CDR2 reads SASEGT. In nucleotides, the CDR3 is TGTGCCAGCTTCCCACAGGGTAACACTGAAGCTTTCTTT. Protein sequence: CASFPQGNTEAFF.

This clonotype ranks as medium-sized (0.01 to 0.1%). V usage is TRBV25-1 and J usage is TRBJ1-6; no firm D call. This CDR3 is 15 amino acids long. Trimming removed 1 base at V and 5 bases at J, with 9 bases between. Germline V gene data show CDR1 as MGHDK and CDR2 as SYGVNS. The CDR3 DNA sequence: TGTGCCAGCAGTGAATTTAAGGGTGATAATTCACCCCTCCACTTT. Protein: CASSEFKGDNSPLHF.

This clonotype turned up a few times. The rearrangement links TRBV6-1 to TRBJ1-5; TRBD1 matches at 7 bases. Trimming at V came to 6 bases and at J to 2 bases, leaving 4 bases not matched to a gene. CDR1 and CDR2 from the germline V gene are MNHNS and SASEGT. The length of the CDR3 is 14 residues. The CDR3 DNA follows: TGTGCCAGCAGCGCCGGGACAGGCAATCAGCCCCAGCATTTT. Protein product: CASSAGTGNQPQHF.

The table lists this clonotype with a few counts. This chain uses TRBV2 with TRBJ1-3; D is ambiguous. Trimming removed 2 bases from V and 7 bases from J, with 9 bases in between. CDR1 and CDR2 (germline): SNHLY, FYNNEI. This CDR3 contains 13 residues. The chain's CDR3 is CASSERQYNTIYF. DNA of the CDR3: TGTGCCAGCAGTGAACGGCAGTACAACACCATATATTTT.

By its share, this clonotype is large. V and J are TRBV19 and TRBJ1-3, with a tentative D call TRBD1 (6 bases). Deletions cut 8 bases from V and 0 bases from J, with 11 bases between. CDR1 is LNHDA and CDR2 is SQIVND in the germline V gene (reference sequence). This CDR3 has 14 residues. CDR3 in DNA: TGTGCCAGTGCCCGGACAGACTCTGGAAACACCATATATTTT. Translation: CASARTDSGNTIYF.

This clonotype rates as medium-sized (0.01 to 0.1%). The CDR3 sequence: CSASKGRDYGYTF. DNA for the CDR3: TGCAGTGCTAGTAAAGGACGAGACTATGGCTACACCTTC. V and J are TRBV20-1 and TRBJ1-2; D gene ambiguous. Germline lookup yields CDR1 DFQATT and CDR2 SNEGSKA (reference sequence). The CDR3 runs to 13 residues. Between the trimmed V and J ends, which lost 3 bases and 3 bases, there was a span of 11 bases.

The chain links TRBV5-1 to TRBJ1-1; possibly TRBD1 for D (6 bases). This CDR3 has 15 amino acids. The germline gives CDR1 SGHRS, CDR2 YFSETQ. Trimming took off 0 bases at V and 6 bases at J, with 15 bases between the two ends. The CDR3 is CASSLAPGAFAEAFF. The CDR3 nucleotides are TGCGCCAGCAGCTTGGCGCCGGGGGCGTTTGCTGAAGCTTTCTTT.

The chain uses TRBV12-5 and TRBJ1-1; TRBD1 aligns across 9 bases. CDR1 and CDR2 from the germline V gene are LGHNT and FRNRAP. Trimming took 2 bases from V and 8 from J; bases not matched to a gene: 9. This CDR3 is built from 15 residues. The CDR3 reads CASGLLPAQGAEAFF. The CDR3 DNA is TGTGCTAGTGGTTTGTTACCGGCACAGGGGGCGGAAGCTTTCTTT.

The J gene is TRBJ2-5, the V gene TRBV11-2; D unclear. The CDR3 length is 11 residues. Trimming stripped 3 bases from V and 1 base from J, with 0 bases between. Germline CDR1 is SGHAT and CDR2 is FQNNGV. The CDR3 sequence: CASSFQETQYF. CDR3 DNA sequence: TGTGCCAGCAGCTTCCAAGAGACCCAGTACTTC.

In its sample, this clonotype was seen a few times. The genes are TRBV6-1 and TRBJ2-7; maybe TRBD1 (5 bases). With 6 bases removed from V and 6 bases from J, the gap between germline ends came to 9 bases. Per germline, CDR1 MNHNS and CDR2 SASEGT. There are 11 residues in the CDR3. The chain's CDR3 is CASRQEIEQYF. The CDR3 coding sequence is TGTGCCAGCAGACAGGAGATCGAGCAGTACTTC.